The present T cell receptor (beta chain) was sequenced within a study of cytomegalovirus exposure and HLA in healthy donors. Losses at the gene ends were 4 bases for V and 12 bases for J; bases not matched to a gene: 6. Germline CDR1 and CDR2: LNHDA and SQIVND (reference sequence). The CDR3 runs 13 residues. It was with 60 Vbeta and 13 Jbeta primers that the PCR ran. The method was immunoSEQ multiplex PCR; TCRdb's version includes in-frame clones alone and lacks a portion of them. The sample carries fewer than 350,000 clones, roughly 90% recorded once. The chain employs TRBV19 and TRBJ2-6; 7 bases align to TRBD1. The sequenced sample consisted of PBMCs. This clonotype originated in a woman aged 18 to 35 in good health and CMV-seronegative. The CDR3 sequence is CASSRDSLTVLTF. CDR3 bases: TGTGCCAGTAGTAGGGACAGCCTTACCGTCCTGACTTTC.